The 9 T cell receptor beta chains given below trace back to one sample, sequenced in a study of T-cell memory formation after mild COVID-19. TCRdb re-called the 5' RACE reads with MiXCR, one entry per CDR3 protein. The table shows about 400,000 distinct CDR3 sequences, with around a quarter occurring only once. What was sequenced was PBMCs or a T cell subset sorted from them (not recorded which). These receptors were taken from an adult woman who had mild COVID-19 (a few samples of this study predate the infection). Cell type and time point are not known.

This clonotype has just a few counts. The CDR3, as DNA: TGCAGTGCCCTTAGGGACAGAACCTACGAGCAGTACTTC. Its protein product is CSALRDRTYEQYF. This rearrangement joins TRBV20-1 to TRBJ2-7; 7 nucleotides align to TRBD1. J gave up 2 bases and V 6 bases, and 7 bases lay outside the gene matches. The CDR3 consists of 13 residues. Looked up from germline, CDR1 is DFQATT and CDR2 is SNEGSKA (reference sequence).

The gene calls are TRBV7-9 and TRBJ2-4; 10 bases match TRBD2. The CDR3 length is 16 residues. Germline trimming cut 0 bases from V and 5 bases from J; bases unmatched to any gene: 4. Germline V CDR1 and CDR2: SEHNR, FQNEAQ (reference sequence). The CDR3 bases are TGTGCCAGCAGCTTAGCCGTCAGCGGGGGGGAAAACATTCAGTACTTC. Translation gives CASSLAVSGGENIQYF.

The chain uses TRBV7-6 and TRBJ1-1; D is uncertain. Germline assignment: CDR1 SGHVS and CDR2 FNYEAQ. Trimming pared 5 bases from V and 2 bases from J, leaving 12 bases between. The CDR3 has 14 residues. The CDR3 is CASSPVYLNTEAFF. CDR3 sequence (DNA): TGTGCCAGCAGCCCCGTGTACCTTAACACTGAAGCTTTCTTT.

This clonotype was counted between two and nine times. This chain uses TRBV4-2 with TRBJ1-5; 11 positions agree with TRBD1. CDR1 is LGHNA and CDR2 is YNFKEQ in the germline V gene. This CDR3 has 14 residues. V was pared by 4 bases and J by 7 bases, with 3 bases of the junction left unmatched. This CDR3 reads CASSPGTGGQPQHF. As DNA, the CDR3 is TGTGCCAGCAGCCCAGGGACAGGGGGACAGCCCCAGCATTTT.

A few counts support this clonotype. The chain couples TRBV6-6 to TRBJ1-2; D not resolved. The germline V gene has CDR1 MNHNY and CDR2 SVGAGI (reference sequence). The CDR3 runs 12 residues. Trimming pared 0 bases from V and 8 bases from J, leaving 7 bases between. CDR3 protein: CASSYSTGGYTF. CDR3 coding DNA: TGTGCCAGCAGTTACTCCACTGGCGGCTACACCTTC.

The chain carries TRBV9 and TRBJ1-1; 7 positions match TRBD1. The CDR3 runs to 16 residues. V shed 2 bases and J 6 bases; nucleotides not matched to a gene: 13. Germline values: CDR1 SGDLS, CDR2 YYNGEE. The CDR3 spells CASSVGGTGVDAEAFF. The CDR3 DNA is TGTGCCAGCAGCGTGGGGGGCACAGGGGTGGACGCTGAAGCTTTCTTT.

This clonotype has at least ten counts. The V and J genes are TRBV28 and TRBJ2-7, with 7 bases that match TRBD2. Germline CDR1 is MDHEN and CDR2 is SYDVKM. The CDR3 runs to 14 residues. Losses at the gene ends were 5 bases for V and 6 bases for J; bases not matched to a gene: 10. The CDR3 nucleotides read TGTGCCAGCAGTCTCAGCGGGATAAAGGCCGAGCAGTACTTC. Translation gives CASSLSGIKAEQYF.

CDR3 loop: CASSQGWRDTGELFF. The CDR3 DNA sequence: TGCGCCAGCAGCCAAGGTTGGCGGGACACCGGGGAGCTGTTTTTT. The genes are TRBV4-1 and TRBJ2-2; D may be TRBD2 (5 bases). Germline V gives CDR1 MGHRA, CDR2 YSYEKL. This CDR3 comprises 15 residues. Trimming took off 1 base at V and 3 bases at J, with 9 bases between the two ends.

This clonotype was detected only a few times. The chain employs TRBV20-1 and TRBJ1-2; 8 bases are shared with TRBD1. The germline gives CDR1 DFQATT, CDR2 SNEGSKA (reference sequence). Trimming cost V 6 bases and J 8 bases; bases outside gene matches: 8. The CDR3 totals 12 residues. CDR3 nucleotide sequence: TGCAGTGCACCGAAGACAGGGGACGGCTACACCTTC. Its protein product is CSAPKTGDGYTF.